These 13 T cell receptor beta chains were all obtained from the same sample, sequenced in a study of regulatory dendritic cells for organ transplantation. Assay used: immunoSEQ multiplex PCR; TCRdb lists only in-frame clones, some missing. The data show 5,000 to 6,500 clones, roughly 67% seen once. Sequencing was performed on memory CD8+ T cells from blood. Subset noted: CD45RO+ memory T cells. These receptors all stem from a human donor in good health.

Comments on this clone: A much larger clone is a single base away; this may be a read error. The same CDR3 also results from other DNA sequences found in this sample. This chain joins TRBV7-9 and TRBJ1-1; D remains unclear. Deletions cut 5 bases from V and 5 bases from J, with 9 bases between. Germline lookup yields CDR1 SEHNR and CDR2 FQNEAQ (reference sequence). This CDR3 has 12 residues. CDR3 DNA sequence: TGTGCCAGCAGCCCAGGTGGGACTGAAGCTTTCTTT. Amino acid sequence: CASSPGGTEAFF.

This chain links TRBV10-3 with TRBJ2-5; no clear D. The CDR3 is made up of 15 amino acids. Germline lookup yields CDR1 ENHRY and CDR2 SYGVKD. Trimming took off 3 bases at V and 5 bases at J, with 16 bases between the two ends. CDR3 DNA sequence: TGTGCCATCAGTGAAGGTGACAATCTTAGGGAGACCCAGTACTTC. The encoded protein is CAISEGDNLRETQYF.

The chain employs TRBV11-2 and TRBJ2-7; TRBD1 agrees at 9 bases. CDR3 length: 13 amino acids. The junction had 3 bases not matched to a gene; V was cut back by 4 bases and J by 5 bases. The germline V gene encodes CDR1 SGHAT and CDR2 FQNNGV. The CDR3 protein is CASSYGTGNEQYF. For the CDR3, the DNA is TGTGCCAGCAGCTACGGGACAGGGAACGAGCAGTACTTC.

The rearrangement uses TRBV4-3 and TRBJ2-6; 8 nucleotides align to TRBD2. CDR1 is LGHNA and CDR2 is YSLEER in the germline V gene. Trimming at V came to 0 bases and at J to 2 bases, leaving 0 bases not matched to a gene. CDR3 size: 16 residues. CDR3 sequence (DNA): TGCGCCAGCAGCCAAGATAGCGGGGCTGGGGCCAACGTCCTGACTTTC. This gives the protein CASSQDSGAGANVLTF.

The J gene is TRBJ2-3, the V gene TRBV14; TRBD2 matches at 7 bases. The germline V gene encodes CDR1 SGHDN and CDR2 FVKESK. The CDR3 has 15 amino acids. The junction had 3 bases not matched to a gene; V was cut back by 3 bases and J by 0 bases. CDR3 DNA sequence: TGTGCCAGCAGCCATACAGCGGGAAGCACAGATACGCAGTATTTT. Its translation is CASSHTAGSTDTQYF.

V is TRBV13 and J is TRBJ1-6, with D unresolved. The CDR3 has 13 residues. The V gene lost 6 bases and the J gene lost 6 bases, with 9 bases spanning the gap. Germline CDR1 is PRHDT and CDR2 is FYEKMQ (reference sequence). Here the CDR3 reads CASSYSSNSPLHF. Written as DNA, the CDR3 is TGTGCCAGCAGTTACTCTAGTAATTCACCCCTCCACTTT.

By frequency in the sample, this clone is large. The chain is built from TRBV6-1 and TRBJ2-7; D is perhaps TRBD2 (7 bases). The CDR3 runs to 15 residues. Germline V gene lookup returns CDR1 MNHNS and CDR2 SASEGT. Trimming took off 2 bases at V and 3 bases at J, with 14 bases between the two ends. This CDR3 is CASSEYGGADYEQYF. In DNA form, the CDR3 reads TGTGCCAGCAGTGAATATGGGGGGGCCGACTACGAGCAGTACTTC.

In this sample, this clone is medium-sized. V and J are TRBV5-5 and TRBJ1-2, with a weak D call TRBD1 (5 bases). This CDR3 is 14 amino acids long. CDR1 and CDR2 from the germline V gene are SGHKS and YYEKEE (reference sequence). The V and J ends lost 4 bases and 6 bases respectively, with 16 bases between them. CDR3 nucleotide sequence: TGTGCCAGCAGCCTGGGGGGGAGGGCAGATGGCTACACCTTC. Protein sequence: CASSLGGRADGYTF.

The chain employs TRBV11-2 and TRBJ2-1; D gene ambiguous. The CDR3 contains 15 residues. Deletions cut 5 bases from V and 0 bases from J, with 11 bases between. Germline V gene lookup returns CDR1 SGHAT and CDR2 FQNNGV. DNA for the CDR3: TGTGCCAGCAGCCCCGACTCTAGCTCCTACAATGAGCAGTTCTTC. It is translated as CASSPDSSSYNEQFF. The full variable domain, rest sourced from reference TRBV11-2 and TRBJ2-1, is EAGVAQSPRYKIIEKRQSVAFWCNPISGHATLYWYQQILGQGPKLLIQFQNNGVVDDSQLPKDRFSAERLKGVDSTLKIQPAKLEDSAVYLCASSPDSSSYNEQFFGPGTRLTVL.

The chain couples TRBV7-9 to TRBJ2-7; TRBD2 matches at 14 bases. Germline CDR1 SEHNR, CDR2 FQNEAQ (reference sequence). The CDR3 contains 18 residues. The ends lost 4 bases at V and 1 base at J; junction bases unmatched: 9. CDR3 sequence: CASSSPGTSGGYSYEQYF. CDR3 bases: TGTGCCAGCAGCTCTCCGGGGACTAGCGGGGGTTATTCCTACGAGCAGTACTTC.

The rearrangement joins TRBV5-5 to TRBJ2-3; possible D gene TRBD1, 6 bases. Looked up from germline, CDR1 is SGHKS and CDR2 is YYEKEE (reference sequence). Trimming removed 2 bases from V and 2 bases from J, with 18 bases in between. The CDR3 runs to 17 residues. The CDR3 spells CASSFTGKIGLTDTQYF. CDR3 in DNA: TGTGCCAGCAGCTTTACAGGGAAAATTGGGCTCACAGATACGCAGTATTTT.

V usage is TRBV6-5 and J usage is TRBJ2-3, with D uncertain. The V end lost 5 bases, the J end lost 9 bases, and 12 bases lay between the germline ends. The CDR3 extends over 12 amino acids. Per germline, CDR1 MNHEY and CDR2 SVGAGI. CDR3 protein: CASSRPRSTQYF. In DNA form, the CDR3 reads TGTGCCAGCAGTCGTCCGCGATCAACGCAGTATTTT.

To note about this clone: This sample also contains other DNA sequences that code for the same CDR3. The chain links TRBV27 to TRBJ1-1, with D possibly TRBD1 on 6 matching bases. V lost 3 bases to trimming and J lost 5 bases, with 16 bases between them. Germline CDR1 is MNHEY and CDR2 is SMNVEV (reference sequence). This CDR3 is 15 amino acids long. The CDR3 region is CASSLGGGFRTEAFF. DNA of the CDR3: TGTGCCAGCAGTTTGGGGGGGGGCTTCCGGACTGAAGCTTTCTTT.